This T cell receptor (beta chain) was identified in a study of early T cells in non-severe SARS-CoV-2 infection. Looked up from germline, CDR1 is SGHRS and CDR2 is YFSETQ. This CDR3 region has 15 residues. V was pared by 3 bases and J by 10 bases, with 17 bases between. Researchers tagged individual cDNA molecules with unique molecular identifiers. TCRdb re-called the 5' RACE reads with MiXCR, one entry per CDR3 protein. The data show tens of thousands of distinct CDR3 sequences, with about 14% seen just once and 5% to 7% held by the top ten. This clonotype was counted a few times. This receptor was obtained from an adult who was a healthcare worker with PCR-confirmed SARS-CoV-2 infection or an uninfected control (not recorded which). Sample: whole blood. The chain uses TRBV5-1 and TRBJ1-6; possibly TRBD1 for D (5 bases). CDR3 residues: CASSSEGTRISPLHF. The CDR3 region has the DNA TGCGCCAGCAGCTCGGAAGGGACTAGGATATCACCCCTCCACTTT.